The 16 T cell receptor beta chains below come from one sample, sequenced in a study of cytomegalovirus exposure and HLA in healthy donors. Researchers ran the PCR with 60 Vbeta and 13 Jbeta primers. Here immunoSEQ multiplex PCR was the method, and the copy in TCRdb shows in-frame clones only, minus some. Its clone listing holds approximately 110,000 clones. Specimen: PBMCs. The receptors come from a man between 25 and 39 years old in good health and CMV-seronegative.

CDR3 sequence: CASRWVGRGAKNIQYF. The CDR3 DNA is TGTGCCAGCCGCTGGGTCGGGAGAGGGGCCAAAAACATTCAGTACTTC. V usage is TRBV27 and J usage is TRBJ2-4; D is perhaps TRBD2 (6 bases). Trimming took off 8 bases at V and 1 base at J, with 18 bases between the two ends. The CDR3 consists of 16 residues. CDR1 is MNHEY and CDR2 is SMNVEV in the germline V gene (reference sequence).

This chain joins TRBV29-1 and TRBJ2-2, with a tentative D call TRBD1 (6 bases). The V end lost 3 bases, the J end lost 2 bases, and 10 bases lay between the germline ends. Germline V gene data show CDR1 as SQVTM and CDR2 as ANQGSEA. The CDR3 runs to 14 residues. The CDR3, as DNA: TGCAGCGTTGAGAGACAGGCCAACACCGGGGAGCTGTTTTTT. Its protein is CSVERQANTGELFF.

The chain employs TRBV27 and TRBJ2-7, with D possibly being TRBD1 (5 bases). V shed 7 bases and J shed 5 bases, with 12 bases lying between them. The germline V gene has CDR1 MNHEY and CDR2 SMNVEV (reference sequence). The CDR3 sequence is 12 residues long. Written as DNA, the CDR3 is TGTGCCAGCAATCAAAGGGGTCACGAGCAGTACTTC. This translates into CASNQRGHEQYF.

The V gene is TRBV28, the J gene TRBJ2-2; the match to TRBD2 covers 9 bases. Trimming took 8 bases from V and 4 from J; bases not matched to a gene: 5. Germline V gene lookup returns CDR1 MDHEN and CDR2 SYDVKM. The CDR3 length is 14 residues. The chain's CDR3 is CASEGLAGTGELFF. Written as DNA, the CDR3 is TGTGCCAGCGAGGGACTAGCAGGCACCGGGGAGCTGTTTTTT.

The chain is built from TRBV6-5 and TRBJ2-7, with 7 bases lining up with TRBD1. V dropped 4 bases and J dropped 5; count of bases not matched to a gene: 2. The CDR3 covers 12 residues. Germline CDR1 MNHEY, CDR2 SVGAGI. Written as DNA, the CDR3 is TGTGCCAGCAGTTTTGACAGGGACGAGCAGTACTTC. This gives the protein CASSFDRDEQYF.

The chain links TRBV10-3 to TRBJ2-3; weak D call: TRBD1 (6 bases). Germline loops: CDR1 ENHRY, CDR2 SYGVKD. Trimming removed 6 bases from V and 4 bases from J, with 11 bases in between. The CDR3 loop spans 13 amino acids. This CDR3 reads CAIRKQGSDTQYF. In DNA form, the CDR3 reads TGTGCCATCAGAAAACAGGGATCAGATACGCAGTATTTT.

CDR3 DNA: TGTGCCAGCAGCCAAGAAAGGGGATACTATGGCTACACCTTC. Translation gives CASSQERGYYGYTF. V is TRBV14 and J is TRBJ1-2; TRBD1 is a possible D gene (5 bases). The germline CDR1 and CDR2 sequences are SGHDN and FVKESK. V was clipped by 0 bases and J by 3 bases, with 8 bases between them. The CDR3 is 14 amino acids.

This sequence joins TRBV4-2 and TRBJ2-3; D is unresolved. This CDR3 region has 13 residues. V was cut by 0 bases and J by 6 bases, with 7 bases left in between. Germline V gives CDR1 LGHNA, CDR2 YNFKEQ. The DNA of the CDR3 is TGTGCCAGCAGCCAAGATCGAGTGGATACGCAGTATTTT. This gives the protein CASSQDRVDTQYF.

The chain is built from TRBV5-4 and TRBJ1-1, with no clear D. V was pared by 4 bases and J by 6 bases, with 19 bases between. There are 15 residues in the CDR3. Germline CDR1 and CDR2: SGHNT and YYREEE (reference sequence). The CDR3 loop reads CASSRDVRGWAEAFF. DNA of the CDR3: TGTGCCAGCAGCAGGGATGTCCGGGGATGGGCTGAAGCTTTCTTT.

This chain joins TRBV6-5 and TRBJ1-5; 9 positions agree with TRBD1. The CDR3 length is 15 residues. The V segment lost 2 bases and the J segment 6 bases; nucleotides outside the gene matches: 5. Germline V gene lookup returns CDR1 MNHEY and CDR2 SVGAGI. This CDR3 reads CASSYDRGMGQPQHF. The CDR3 nucleotides are TGTGCCAGCAGTTACGACAGGGGGATGGGTCAGCCCCAGCATTTT.

The chain carries TRBV7-2 and TRBJ1-1; D not resolved. Between the trimmed V and J ends, which lost 5 bases and 1 base, there was a span of 8 bases. Germline CDR1 is SGHTA and CDR2 is FQGNSA. This CDR3 has 13 residues. The CDR3 nucleotides are TGTGCCAGCAGCAAGGACTGGAACACTGAAGCTTTCTTT. Protein product: CASSKDWNTEAFF.

The V and J genes are TRBV28 and TRBJ2-3, with 10 nucleotides matching TRBD2. Germline-derived CDR1 and CDR2 are MDHEN and SYDVKM. V gave up 7 bases and J gave up 4 bases; unmatched junction bases: 5. The CDR3 has 14 residues. CDR3 DNA sequence: TGTGCCAGCACCCCAGCGGGAGGGTCAGATACGCAGTATTTT. Protein: CASTPAGGSDTQYF.

The CDR3 sequence is CASSVTGLAGGEQFF. The CDR3 nucleotides read TGTGCCAGCAGCGTGACCGGACTAGCGGGAGGGGAGCAGTTCTTC. This chain connects TRBV9 to TRBJ2-1; 15 nucleotides match TRBD2. Germline V gene sequence: CDR1 SGDLS, CDR2 YYNGEE. J was trimmed by 10 bases and V by 2 bases; bases with no gene match: 4. The CDR3 spans 15 residues.

The chain uses TRBV6-5 and TRBJ2-3; D is perhaps TRBD1 (6 bases). V lost 0 bases, J lost 3 bases, and 10 bases lay in between. CDR1 and CDR2 from the germline V gene are MNHEY and SVGAGI. This CDR3 comprises 15 residues. CDR3 DNA: TGTGCCAGCAGTTACTCGATGGACAGAACAGATACGCAGTATTTT. This translates into CASSYSMDRTDTQYF.

V gene TRBV9 combines with J gene TRBJ1-3; D call uncertain. Trimming pared 4 bases from V and 7 bases from J, leaving 6 bases between. The V gene's germline CDR1 is SGDLS and CDR2 YYNGEE. CDR3 size: 11 residues. The chain's CDR3 is CASSSLNTIYF. CDR3 DNA sequence: TGTGCCAGCAGCTCTCTCAACACCATATATTTT. The complete variable domain, with remaining parts taken from reference TRBV9 and TRBJ1-3, reads DSGVTQTPKHLITATGQRVTLRCSPRSGDLSVYWYQQSLDQGLQFLIQYYNGEERAKGNILERFSAQQFPDLHSELNLSSLELGDSALYFCASSSLNTIYFGEGSWLTVV.

V is TRBV4-2 and J is TRBJ2-3; D perhaps matches TRBD1 (7 bases). Trimming pared 0 bases from V and 3 bases from J, leaving 16 bases between. Germline values: CDR1 LGHNA, CDR2 YNFKEQ. The CDR3 spans 17 residues. CDR3 region: CASSQEGGQGGTDTQYF. In DNA form, the CDR3 reads TGTGCCAGCAGCCAAGAAGGGGGGCAGGGGGGAACAGATACGCAGTATTTT.